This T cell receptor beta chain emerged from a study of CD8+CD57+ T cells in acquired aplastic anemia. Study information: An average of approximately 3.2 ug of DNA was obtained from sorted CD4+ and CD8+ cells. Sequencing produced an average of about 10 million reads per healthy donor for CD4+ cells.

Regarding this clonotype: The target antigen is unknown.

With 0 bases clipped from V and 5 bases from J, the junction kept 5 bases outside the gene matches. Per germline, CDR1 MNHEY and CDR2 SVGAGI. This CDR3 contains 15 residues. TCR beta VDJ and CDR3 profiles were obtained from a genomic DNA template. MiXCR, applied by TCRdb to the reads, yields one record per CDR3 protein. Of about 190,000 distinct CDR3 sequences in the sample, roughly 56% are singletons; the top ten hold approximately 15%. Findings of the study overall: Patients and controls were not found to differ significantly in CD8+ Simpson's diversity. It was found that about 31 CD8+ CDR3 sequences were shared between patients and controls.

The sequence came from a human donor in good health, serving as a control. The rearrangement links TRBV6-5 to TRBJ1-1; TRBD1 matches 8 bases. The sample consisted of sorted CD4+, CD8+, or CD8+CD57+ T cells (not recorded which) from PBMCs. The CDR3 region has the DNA TGTGCCAGCAGTTACTCACAGGGGGGGGAGACTGAAGCTTTCTTT. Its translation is CASSYSQGGETEAFF.